The present T cell receptor beta chain was sequenced within a study of blood T cell repertoires in COVID-19. As for the study in general: Sites across the United States, Italy and Spain contributed samples from acute and convalescent COVID-19.

The assay was immunoSEQ multiplex PCR, and TCRdb's table has in-frame clones only and misses some. The table has roughly 70,000 clones, around 87% seen once. V was cut by 4 bases and J by 6 bases, with 20 bases left in between. The CDR3 length is 16 residues. The receptor's source is a man aged 65 to 85 with active COVID-19. The sequenced sample consisted of peripheral blood. This chain joins TRBV23-1 and TRBJ2-3; TRBD2 is a possible D gene (6 bases). TRBV23-1 is assigned to the ORF class and has an uncertain function. CDR3 nucleotide sequence: TGCGCCAGCAGTCCCTCCCCGCGGGGTCCGTTGGATACGCAGTATTTT. Encoded protein: CASSPSPRGPLDTQYF.